A selection of T cell receptor beta chains follows, all from one sample in a study of glioma-infiltrating T cells after dendritic cell vaccination. Profiling relied on immunoSEQ multiplex PCR, and the TCRdb table lists in-frame clones only, not all of them. The sample consists of tens of thousands of clones, 86% of them appearing once. Sequencing was performed on blood, taken after dendritic cell vaccination. The source is a human donor with glioblastoma. Each CDR3 is given with its conserved first and last residue. D genes are given only for firm matches. Part of the rows lack a size; the others show once, few, many or a class for expanded clones.

D gene: NA
V gene: TRBV10-2
J gene: TRBJ1-5
clone size: NA
CDR3 DNA: TGCGCCAGCAGTACAGGGAATCAGCCCCAGCATTTT
CDR3 protein: CASSTGNQPQHF

D gene: NA
V gene: TRBV19
J gene: TRBJ2-1
clone size: NA
CDR3 DNA: TGTGCCAGTAGTAATCCGTGGTCCGGCCTAGGATCCTACAATGAGCAGTTCTTC
CDR3 protein: CASSNPWSGLGSYNEQFF

D gene: TRBD1
V gene: TRBV6-4
J gene: TRBJ2-2
clone size: NA
CDR3 DNA: TGTGCCAGCAGTGAGGACAGGGACACCGGGGAGCTGTTTTTT
CDR3 protein: CASSEDRDTGELFF

D gene: TRBD2
V gene: TRBV30
J gene: TRBJ2-1
clone size: NA
CDR3 DNA: TGTGCCAGCTCGAGGGGGTTGGCGGGGGGGTTCGGAAACAATGAGCAGTTCTTC
CDR3 protein: CASSRGLAGGFGNNEQFF

D gene: TRBD2
V gene: TRBV7-3
J gene: TRBJ2-3
clone size: NA
CDR3 DNA: TGTGCCAGCAGCTTAAGGCCTAGCGGCCGCACAGATACGCAGTATTTT
CDR3 protein: CASSLRPSGRTDTQYF

D gene: TRBD1
V gene: TRBV9
J gene: TRBJ2-7
clone size: NA
CDR3 DNA: TGTGCCAGCAGCCCTACGACAGGGATTGTGAACGAGCAGTACTTC
CDR3 protein: CASSPTTGIVNEQYF

D gene: TRBD1
V gene: TRBV30
J gene: TRBJ2-7
clone size: NA
CDR3 DNA: TGTGCCTGGCGGGGACAGGACTACGAGCAGTACTTC
CDR3 protein: CAWRGQDYEQYF

D gene: TRBD1
V gene: TRBV28
J gene: TRBJ1-2
clone size: NA
CDR3 DNA: TGTGCCAGCAGACTAACGCCCGGCGGGACAGGGGGTTTTGGAGCTAACTATGGCTACACCTTC
CDR3 protein: CASRLTPGGTGGFGANYGYTF

D gene: NA
V gene: TRBV6-5
J gene: TRBJ1-6
clone size: NA
CDR3 DNA: TGTGCCAGCAGTTACTGGAGGGGTAATTCACCCCTCCACTTT
CDR3 protein: CASSYWRGNSPLHF

D gene: NA
V gene: TRBV11-2
J gene: TRBJ1-1
clone size: NA
CDR3 DNA: TGTGCCAGCAGCTTGGGACACTCGAACACTGAAGCTTTCTTT
CDR3 protein: CASSLGHSNTEAFF

D gene: NA
V gene: TRBV27
J gene: TRBJ2-2
clone size: NA
CDR3 DNA: TGTGCCAGCAGTCGAGCATCCGGGGAGCTGTTTTTT
CDR3 protein: CASSRASGELFF

D gene: NA
V gene: TRBV11-2
J gene: TRBJ1-4
clone size: NA
CDR3 DNA: TGTGCCAGCAGTGCGGGGGCAACTAATGAAAAACTGTTTTTT
CDR3 protein: CASSAGATNEKLFF

D gene: NA
V gene: TRBV14
J gene: TRBJ2-5
clone size: NA
CDR3 DNA: TGTGCCAGCAGCCTCAGGAGGCAGGTCCAGTACTTC
CDR3 protein: CASSLRRQVQYF

D gene: TRBD2
V gene: TRBV27
J gene: TRBJ2-1
clone size: once
CDR3 DNA: TGTGCCAGCAGTCCCACCCGGACTAGCGGGAGGAACAATGAGCAGTTCTTC
CDR3 protein: CASSPTRTSGRNNEQFF

D gene: TRBD1
V gene: TRBV29-1
J gene: TRBJ2-2
clone size: NA
CDR3 DNA: TGCAGCGCAGGACAGGTATCGGACACCGGGGAGCTGTTTTTT
CDR3 protein: CSAGQVSDTGELFF

D gene: TRBD2
V gene: TRBV4-2
J gene: TRBJ2-3
clone size: NA
CDR3 DNA: TGTGCCAGCAGCCAAGGGGGACTAGCGGGGGGGGCCGATACGCAGTATTTT
CDR3 protein: CASSQGGLAGGADTQYF

D gene: TRBD1
V gene: TRBV19
J gene: TRBJ1-3
clone size: NA
CDR3 DNA: TGTGCCAGTAGTCCTGGTGAGGGGGCGGACGGAAACACCATATATTTT
CDR3 protein: CASSPGEGADGNTIYF

D gene: NA
V gene: TRBV30
J gene: TRBJ1-5
clone size: NA
CDR3 DNA: TGTGCCTGGAGCCCCCAGGGAACAAGCAATCAGCCCCAGCATTTT
CDR3 protein: CAWSPQGTSNQPQHF

D gene: TRBD1
V gene: TRBV5-1
J gene: TRBJ1-5
clone size: NA
CDR3 DNA: TGCGCCAGCAGCTCTTACAGGGGCGGGTATCAGCCCCAGCATTTT
CDR3 protein: CASSSYRGGYQPQHF

D gene: NA
V gene: TRBV13
J gene: TRBJ2-7
clone size: NA
CDR3 DNA: TGTGCCAGCAGCCTTACAGCGGCCTCCTACGAGCAGTACTTC
CDR3 protein: CASSLTAASYEQYF

D gene: NA
V gene: TRBV11-2
J gene: TRBJ1-1
clone size: NA
CDR3 DNA: TGTGCCAGCAGCTTAGGAGGTTCGTCTGAGGCTTTCTTT
CDR3 protein: CASSLGGSSEAFF

D gene: NA
V gene: TRBV4-1
J gene: TRBJ2-3
clone size: NA
CDR3 DNA: TGCGCCAGCAGCCAAGGCGGCAGTACAGATACGCAGTATTTT
CDR3 protein: CASSQGGSTDTQYF

D gene: NA
V gene: TRBV7-9
J gene: TRBJ1-1
clone size: NA
CDR3 DNA: TGTGCCAGCAGCTTAACCGACACCAGAGACACTGAAGCTTTCTTT
CDR3 protein: CASSLTDTRDTEAFF

D gene: NA
V gene: TRBV5-8
J gene: TRBJ2-7
clone size: NA
CDR3 DNA: TGTGCCAGCAGCTTGGCCACAAAAGCCTACGAGCAGTACTTC
CDR3 protein: CASSLATKAYEQYF

D gene: TRBD2
V gene: TRBV6-1
J gene: TRBJ2-1
clone size: once
CDR3 DNA: TGTGCCAGCAGTGGGCGTACTAGCGGGGGGAATGGTGAGCAGTTCTTC
CDR3 protein: CASSGRTSGGNGEQFF

D gene: TRBD1
V gene: TRBV6-5
J gene: TRBJ1-4
clone size: NA
CDR3 DNA: TGTGCCAGCAGCCACAGACAGGGAACTGAAAAACTGTTTTTT
CDR3 protein: CASSHRQGTEKLFF

D gene: NA
V gene: TRBV6-5
J gene: TRBJ1-1
clone size: NA
CDR3 DNA: TGTGCCAGCACCCGCAGGGGCCAATGGGGCACTGAAGCTTTCTTT
CDR3 protein: CASTRRGQWGTEAFF

D gene: TRBD2
V gene: TRBV18
J gene: TRBJ2-2
clone size: once
CDR3 DNA: TGTGCCAGCTCACCGACTAGGGAGGGCGGGGAGCTGTTTTTT
CDR3 protein: CASSPTREGGELFF

D gene: TRBD1
V gene: TRBV5-6
J gene: TRBJ2-4
clone size: NA
CDR3 DNA: TGTGCCAGCAGCTTGGGGGCAGGGGGCGAGTGGGCCAAAAACATTCAGTACTTC
CDR3 protein: CASSLGAGGEWAKNIQYF

D gene: NA
V gene: TRBV6-5
J gene: TRBJ2-3
clone size: NA
CDR3 DNA: TGTGCCAGCACCATATCAGGGGCGAGCACAGATACGCAGTATTTT
CDR3 protein: CASTISGASTDTQYF

D gene: TRBD1
V gene: TRBV27
J gene: TRBJ2-2
clone size: few
CDR3 DNA: TGTGCCAGCAGTTTAGAAGGGGGCGGTCTCGGGGAGCTGTTTTTT
CDR3 protein: CASSLEGGGLGELFF

D gene: TRBD1
V gene: TRBV4-3
J gene: TRBJ1-4
clone size: NA
CDR3 DNA: TGCGCCAGCAGCCAAGTACAGGGGGCGAGAGAAAAACTGTTTTTT
CDR3 protein: CASSQVQGAREKLFF

D gene: NA
V gene: TRBV2
J gene: TRBJ1-1
clone size: NA
CDR3 DNA: TGTGCCAGCAGAGCCGGGATCGGAGGGGACACTGAAGCTTTCTTT
CDR3 protein: CASRAGIGGDTEAFF

D gene: NA
V gene: TRBV18
J gene: TRBJ2-4
clone size: NA
CDR3 DNA: TGTGCCAGCTCAACCCTATCAGGGGACATTCAGTACTTC
CDR3 protein: CASSTLSGDIQYF

D gene: TRBD2
V gene: TRBV19
J gene: TRBJ2-5
clone size: NA
CDR3 DNA: TGTGCCAGTAGTATATCCGGGGGGGCAGAGACCCAGTACTTC
CDR3 protein: CASSISGGAETQYF

D gene: TRBD1
V gene: TRBV5-1
J gene: TRBJ2-1
clone size: NA
CDR3 DNA: TGCGCCAGCAGCTTGGCAGGGACAGGACACAATGAGCAGTTCTTC
CDR3 protein: CASSLAGTGHNEQFF

D gene: NA
V gene: TRBV7-2
J gene: TRBJ1-1
clone size: NA
CDR3 DNA: TGTGCCAGCAGCTCCCGGGACATAAGGAACACTGAAGCTTTCTTT
CDR3 protein: CASSSRDIRNTEAFF

D gene: NA
V gene: TRBV30
J gene: TRBJ1-2
clone size: few
CDR3 DNA: TGTGCCTGGACCCCTGGGGCAGTTGGCTACACCTTC
CDR3 protein: CAWTPGAVGYTF

D gene: TRBD1
V gene: TRBV27
J gene: TRBJ1-1
clone size: once
CDR3 DNA: TGTGCCAGCAGAGATCGGGACAGGAGATGGAACACTGAAGCTTTCTTT
CDR3 protein: CASRDRDRRWNTEAFF

D gene: NA
V gene: TRBV9
J gene: TRBJ1-1
clone size: NA
CDR3 DNA: TGTGCCAGCAGCGCGGGGGGCTACACTGAAGCTTTCTTT
CDR3 protein: CASSAGGYTEAFF

D gene: NA
V gene: TRBV7-9
J gene: TRBJ1-2
clone size: few
CDR3 DNA: TGTGCCAGCAGCTTAAGGGACTCATCGCTTGGCTACACCTTC
CDR3 protein: CASSLRDSSLGYTF

D gene: TRBD2
V gene: TRBV2
J gene: TRBJ2-1
clone size: NA
CDR3 DNA: TGTGCCAGCAGTGCGACCGGGACTAGCAGAAGAGGTAATGAGCAGTTCTTC
CDR3 protein: CASSATGTSRRGNEQFF

D gene: NA
V gene: TRBV4-3
J gene: TRBJ1-1
clone size: NA
CDR3 DNA: TGCGCCAGCAGCCAAGATTGGTATGGAGGCGGAGCTTTCTTT
CDR3 protein: CASSQDWYGGGAFF